Presented here are 10 T cell receptor beta chains from one specimen sequenced in a study of OX40 agonist ivuxolimab in advanced cancers. Library preparation used the immunoSEQ multiplex PCR assay. TCRdb re-hosts the immuneACCESS table, in-frame sequences only. Its copies lack some clones; in the studies checked, an unresolved V gene accounts for under half of them, and the cause for the rest is not known. The sample data list about 80,000 clones, and roughly 91% of these were observed just once. The ten top clones hold less than 8% of the sample. Sequencing was performed on CD4+ or CD8+ T cells sorted from blood, taken in a trial of the OX40 agonist ivuxolimab. The receptors shown here come from an adult with an advanced solid tumor such as melanoma, head and neck, liver or kidney cancer.

This sequence joins TRBV19 and TRBJ2-3, with D possibly being TRBD1 (5 bases). Trimming cost V 2 bases and J 2 bases, with 14 bases left between them. The CDR3 is 16 amino acids. Germline CDR1 is LNHDA and CDR2 is SQIVND (reference sequence). The CDR3 spells CASSIQGIGHTDTQYF. The CDR3 coding sequence is TGTGCCAGTAGTATACAGGGTATCGGACACACAGATACGCAGTATTTT.

V is TRBV19 and J is TRBJ1-3; D may be TRBD1 (5 bases). This CDR3 has 15 amino acids. CDR1 LNHDA and CDR2 SQIVND come from the germline V gene (reference sequence). V was trimmed by 3 bases and J by 0 bases, leaving 9 bases between them. The CDR3 DNA reads TGTGCCAGTAGTATGGGGCAGGCCTCTGGAAACACCATATATTTT. This sequence encodes CASSMGQASGNTIYF.

The sample holds one count of this clone. The chain employs TRBV19 and TRBJ2-3, with 8 bases fitting TRBD2. This CDR3 contains 15 residues. Germline V gene lookup returns CDR1 LNHDA and CDR2 SQIVND (reference sequence). Unmatched junction bases numbered 6, after V lost 5 bases and J lost 2 bases. CDR3 DNA: TGTGCCAGTAGTTCATTAGCGGGACCCACAGATACGCAGTATTTT. Protein: CASSSLAGPTDTQYF.

The J gene is TRBJ2-7, the V gene TRBV5-4, with 11 bases lining up with TRBD1. Germline V gene sequence: CDR1 SGHNT, CDR2 YYREEE (reference sequence). The CDR3 length is 16 residues. V lost 4 bases, J lost 6 bases, and 12 bases stayed unmatched. CDR3 in amino acids: CASSLNPRDRGAEQYF. The CDR3 DNA reads as TGTGCCAGCAGCCTAAATCCCCGGGACAGGGGGGCCGAGCAGTACTTC.

The V and J genes are TRBV7-2 and TRBJ1-2, with TRBD1 matching 7 bases. The CDR3 spans 13 residues. J gave up 4 bases and V 1 base, and 0 bases lay outside the gene matches. In germline, CDR1 is SGHTA, CDR2 FQGNSA. The CDR3 reads CASSLGQGYGYTF. Written as DNA, the CDR3 is TGTGCCAGCAGCTTAGGACAGGGCTATGGCTACACCTTC.

The chain recombines TRBV5-6 with TRBJ2-7; 8 bases agree with TRBD2. CDR1 is SGHDT, CDR2 YYEEEE, per germline. V lost 0 bases and J lost 6; bases outside the gene matches: 11. The CDR3 runs 16 residues. Here the CDR3 DNA reads TGTGCCAGCAGCTTGGAGATGGGACTAGGGACGGGCGAGCAGTACTTC. Residues: CASSLEMGLGTGEQYF.

The chain recombines TRBV6-5 with TRBJ2-7; D not certain. There are 11 residues in the CDR3. Germline V gene data show CDR1 as MNHEY and CDR2 as SVGAGI. The V and J ends lost 4 bases and 9 bases respectively, with 10 bases between them. The CDR3 here is CASSSPTRQYF. Here the CDR3 DNA reads TGTGCCAGCAGTTCCCCAACGAGGCAGTACTTC.

The genes are TRBV2 and TRBJ2-2, with 7 bases lining up with TRBD1. Germline CDR1 and CDR2: SNHLY and FYNNEI. V shed 6 bases and J 3 bases; nucleotides not matched to a gene: 4. This CDR3 has 14 amino acids. The CDR3 nucleotides read TGTGCCAGCAGGCCCACAGGGGACACCGGGGAGCTGTTTTTT. The encoded protein is CASRPTGDTGELFF.

CDR3 sequence (DNA): TGTGCCAGCAGCCAGGGGGGTACTGAAGCTTTCTTT. It yields the protein CASSQGGTEAFF. V is TRBV6-5 and J is TRBJ1-1; 7 bases agree with TRBD1. Germline V gene sequence: CDR1 MNHEY, CDR2 SVGAGI. The length of the CDR3 is 12 residues. J was trimmed by 5 bases and V by 6 bases; bases with no gene match: 3.

The chain combines TRBV2 with TRBJ2-1, with 10 bases lining up with TRBD2. This CDR3 comprises 15 residues. The J segment lost 9 bases and the V segment lost 2 bases, leaving 7 bases of the junction unmatched. Per germline, CDR1 SNHLY and CDR2 FYNNEI. The CDR3 region has the DNA TGTGCCAGCAGTGAAACGGCTAGCGGGAGCAGTGAGCAGTTCTTC. Translating it yields CASSETASGSSEQFF.